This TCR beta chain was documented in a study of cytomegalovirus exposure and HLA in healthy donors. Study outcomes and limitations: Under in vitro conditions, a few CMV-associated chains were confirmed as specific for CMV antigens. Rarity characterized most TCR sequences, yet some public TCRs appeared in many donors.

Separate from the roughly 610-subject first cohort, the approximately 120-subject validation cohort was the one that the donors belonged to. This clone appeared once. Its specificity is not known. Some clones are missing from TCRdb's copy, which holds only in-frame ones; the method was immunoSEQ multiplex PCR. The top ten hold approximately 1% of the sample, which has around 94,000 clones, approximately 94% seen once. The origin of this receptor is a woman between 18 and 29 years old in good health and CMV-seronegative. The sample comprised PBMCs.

The CDR3 DNA sequence: TGTGCCAGCAGTGAAGATTCTAGCGAGCAAGAGACCCAGTACTTC. Protein product: CASSEDSSEQETQYF. The chain joins TRBV6-1 to TRBJ2-5; TRBD2 might be the D (6 bases). Germline V gene lookup returns CDR1 MNHNS and CDR2 SASEGT. This CDR3 spans 15 amino acids. Trimming took off 1 base at V and 2 bases at J, with 11 bases between the two ends.